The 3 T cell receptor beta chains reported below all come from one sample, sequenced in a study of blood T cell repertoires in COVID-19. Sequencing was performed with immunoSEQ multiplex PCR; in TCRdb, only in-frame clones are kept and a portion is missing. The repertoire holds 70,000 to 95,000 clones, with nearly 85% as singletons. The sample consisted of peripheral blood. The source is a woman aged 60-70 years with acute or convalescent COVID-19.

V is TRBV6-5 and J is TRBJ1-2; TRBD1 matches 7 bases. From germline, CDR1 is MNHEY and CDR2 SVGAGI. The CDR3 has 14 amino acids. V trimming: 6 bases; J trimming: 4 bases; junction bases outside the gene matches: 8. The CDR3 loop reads CASSSPGQSYGYTF. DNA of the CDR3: TGTGCCAGCAGCTCCCCGGGACAGTCCTATGGCTACACCTTC.

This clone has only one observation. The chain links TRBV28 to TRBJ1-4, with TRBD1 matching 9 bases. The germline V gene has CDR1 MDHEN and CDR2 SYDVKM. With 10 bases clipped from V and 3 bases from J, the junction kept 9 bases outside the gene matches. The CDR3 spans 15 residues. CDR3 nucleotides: TGTGCCACCCGTACTTGGACAGGGGCTAATGAAAAACTGTTTTTT. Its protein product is CATRTWTGANEKLFF.

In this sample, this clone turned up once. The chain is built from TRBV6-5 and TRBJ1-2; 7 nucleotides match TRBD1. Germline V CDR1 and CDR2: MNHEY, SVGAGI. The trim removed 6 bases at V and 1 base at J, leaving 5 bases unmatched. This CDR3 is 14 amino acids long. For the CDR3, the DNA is TGTGCCAGCAGGAACAGGGGTAATAACTATGGCTACACCTTC. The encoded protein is CASRNRGNNYGYTF.